This T cell receptor beta chain was sequenced during a study of blood T cell repertoires in COVID-19. As for the study in general: PBMCs, B-cell-depleted T cells, or T cells provided the cDNA or gDNA that made up the material.

In the study's own analysis: Reference gene primer amplification yielded estimated nucleated cell counts. TCRdb's table, derived via immunoSEQ multiplex PCR, lists solely in-frame clones and lacks some. The DNA was the basis for D and trimming; V, J and clone size are from that table. Of 70,000 or so clones listed, about 90% are singletons. Source material: peripheral blood. The clonotype was recovered from a woman of 80 years or more with active COVID-19.

Here the CDR3 DNA reads TGTGCCAGCAGCCTGGGGGGAGGGCCTATTTACGAGCAGTACTTC. Its protein is CASSLGGGPIYEQYF. J is TRBJ2-7 and V is TRBV28; 7 bases fit TRBD2. The germline gives CDR1 MDHEN, CDR2 SYDVKM. V lost 6 bases and J lost 4; bases outside the gene matches: 12. CDR3 length equals 15 residues.